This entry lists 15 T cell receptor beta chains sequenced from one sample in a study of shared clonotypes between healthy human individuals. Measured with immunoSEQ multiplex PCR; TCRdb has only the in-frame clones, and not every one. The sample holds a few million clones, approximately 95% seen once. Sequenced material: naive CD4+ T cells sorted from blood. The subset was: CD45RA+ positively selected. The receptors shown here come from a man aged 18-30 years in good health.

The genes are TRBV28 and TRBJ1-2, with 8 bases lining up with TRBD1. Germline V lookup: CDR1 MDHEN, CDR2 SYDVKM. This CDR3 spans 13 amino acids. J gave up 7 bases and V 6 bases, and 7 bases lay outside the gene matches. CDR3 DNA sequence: TGTGCCAGCAGCCAGGGGGCCGTGGCTGGCTACACCTTC. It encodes CASSQGAVAGYTF.

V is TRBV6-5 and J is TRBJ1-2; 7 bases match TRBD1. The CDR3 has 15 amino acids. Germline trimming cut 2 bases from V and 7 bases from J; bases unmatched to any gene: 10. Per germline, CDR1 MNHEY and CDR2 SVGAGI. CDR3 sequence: CASSYRQGSLGGYTF. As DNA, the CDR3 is TGTGCCAGCAGTTACCGACAGGGCTCCTTGGGTGGCTACACCTTC.

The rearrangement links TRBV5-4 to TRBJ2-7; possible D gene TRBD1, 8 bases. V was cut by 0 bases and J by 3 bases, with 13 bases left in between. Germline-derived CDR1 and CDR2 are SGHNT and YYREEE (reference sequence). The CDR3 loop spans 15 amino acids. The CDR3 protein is CASSLEQGGIYEQYF. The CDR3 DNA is TGTGCCAGCAGCTTGGAACAGGGGGGGATCTACGAGCAGTACTTC.

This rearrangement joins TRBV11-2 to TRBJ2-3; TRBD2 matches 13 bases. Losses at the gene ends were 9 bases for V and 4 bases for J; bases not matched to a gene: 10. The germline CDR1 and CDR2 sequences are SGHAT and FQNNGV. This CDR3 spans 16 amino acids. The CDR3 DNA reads TGTGCCAGTACCACTAGCGGGGGGGCTCCCGCAGATACGCAGTATTTT. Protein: CASTTSGGAPADTQYF.

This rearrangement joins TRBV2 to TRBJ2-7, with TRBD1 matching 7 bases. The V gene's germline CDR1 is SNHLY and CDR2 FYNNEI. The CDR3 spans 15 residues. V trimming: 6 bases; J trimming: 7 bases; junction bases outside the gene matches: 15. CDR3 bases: TGTGCCAGCAGCCTCCGGGACAGTTTCCCCCGGGAGCAGTACTTC. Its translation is CASSLRDSFPREQYF.

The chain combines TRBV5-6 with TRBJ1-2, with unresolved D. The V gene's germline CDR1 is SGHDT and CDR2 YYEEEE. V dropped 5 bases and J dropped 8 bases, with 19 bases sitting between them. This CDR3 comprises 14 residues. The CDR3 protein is CASSQPRRSRGYTF. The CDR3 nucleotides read TGTGCCAGCAGTCAACCCCGACGATCAAGGGGCTACACCTTC.

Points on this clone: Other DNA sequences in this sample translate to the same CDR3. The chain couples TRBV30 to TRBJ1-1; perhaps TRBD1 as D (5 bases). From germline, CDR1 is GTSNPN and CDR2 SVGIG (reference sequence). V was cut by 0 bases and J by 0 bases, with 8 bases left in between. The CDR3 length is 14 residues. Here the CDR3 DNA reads TGTGCCTGGAGTGTAAGGGGAATGAACACTGAAGCTTTCTTT. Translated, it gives CAWSVRGMNTEAFF. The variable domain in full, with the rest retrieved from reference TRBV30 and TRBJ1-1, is SQTIHQWPATLVQPVGSPLSLECTVEGTSNPNLYWYRQAAGRGLQLLFYSVGIGQISSEVPQNLSASRPQDRQFILSSKKLLLSDSGFYLCAWSVRGMNTEAFFGQGTRLTVV.

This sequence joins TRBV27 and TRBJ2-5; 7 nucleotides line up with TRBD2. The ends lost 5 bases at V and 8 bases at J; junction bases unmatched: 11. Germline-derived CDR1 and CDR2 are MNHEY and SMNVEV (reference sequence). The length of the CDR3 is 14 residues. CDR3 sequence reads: CASSPRGDSSTQYF. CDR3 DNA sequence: TGTGCCAGCAGTCCCCGGGGGGACTCTTCCACCCAGTACTTC.

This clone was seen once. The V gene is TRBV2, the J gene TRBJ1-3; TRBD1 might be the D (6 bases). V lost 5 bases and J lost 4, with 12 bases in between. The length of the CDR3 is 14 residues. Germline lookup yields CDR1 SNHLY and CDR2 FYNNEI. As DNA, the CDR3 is TGTGCCAGCAGTTTGAACAGGGCCGGAAACACCATATATTTT. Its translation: CASSLNRAGNTIYF.

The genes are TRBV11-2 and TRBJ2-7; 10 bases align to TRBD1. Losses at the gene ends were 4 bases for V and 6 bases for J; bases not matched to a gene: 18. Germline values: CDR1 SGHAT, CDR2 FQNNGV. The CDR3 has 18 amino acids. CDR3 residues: CASSSLKVIGTGVREQYF. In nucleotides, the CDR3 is TGTGCCAGCAGCTCCCTAAAGGTAATCGGGACAGGGGTTCGCGAGCAGTACTTC.

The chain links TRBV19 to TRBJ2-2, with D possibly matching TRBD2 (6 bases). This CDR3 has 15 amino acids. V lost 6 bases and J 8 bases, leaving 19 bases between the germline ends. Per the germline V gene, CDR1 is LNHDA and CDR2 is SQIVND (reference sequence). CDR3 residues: CASRPGLLGLGELFF. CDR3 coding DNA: TGTGCCAGTAGACCGGGACTCCTCGGCCTTGGGGAGCTGTTTTTT.

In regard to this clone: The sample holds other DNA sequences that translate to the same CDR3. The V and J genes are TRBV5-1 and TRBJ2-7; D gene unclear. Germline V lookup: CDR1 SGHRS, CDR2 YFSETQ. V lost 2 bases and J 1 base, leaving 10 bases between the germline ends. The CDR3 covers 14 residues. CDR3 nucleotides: TGCGCCAGCAGCTTAACAGCTGGGTCCTACGAGCAGTACTTC. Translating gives CASSLTAGSYEQYF.

CDR3 DNA: TGTGCCAGCAGCTTAGGCCAGGTTGCCGGGGAGCAGTACTTC. Translated: CASSLGQVAGEQYF. This chain joins TRBV7-8 and TRBJ2-7; D call uncertain. Germline V CDR1 and CDR2: SGHVS, FQNEAQ. This CDR3 has 14 amino acids. Trimming left V 1 base short and J 7 bases short, with 14 bases between.

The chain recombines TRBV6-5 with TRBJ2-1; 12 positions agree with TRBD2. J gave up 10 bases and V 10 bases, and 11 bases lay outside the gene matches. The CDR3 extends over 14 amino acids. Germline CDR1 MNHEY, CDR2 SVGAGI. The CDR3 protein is CATQTSGSPWEQFF. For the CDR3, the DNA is TGTGCCACCCAGACTAGCGGGAGCCCCTGGGAGCAGTTCTTC.

The CDR3 spells CASSLEGGDHYEQYF. CDR3 sequence (DNA): TGTGCCAGCAGTCTAGAAGGCGGGGATCACTACGAGCAGTACTTC. This sequence joins TRBV7-9 and TRBJ2-7; a possible D gene is TRBD2 (6 bases). The CDR3 is 15 residues long. V lost 6 bases and J lost 3, with 18 bases in between. Germline loops: CDR1 SEHNR, CDR2 FQNEAQ (reference sequence).